A selection of T cell receptor beta chains follows, all from one sample in a study of OX40 agonist ivuxolimab in advanced cancers. Some clones are missing from TCRdb's copy, which holds only in-frame ones; the method was immunoSEQ multiplex PCR. The data contain tens of thousands of clones, nearly 90% of them singletons. The sample in question was CD4+ or CD8+ T cells sorted from blood, obtained in a trial of the OX40 agonist ivuxolimab. Every receptor here comes from an adult with an advanced solid tumor such as melanoma, head and neck, liver or kidney cancer. CDR3s include the opening cysteine and the closing phenylalanine or tryptophan. Fields, in order: clone size, J gene, V gene, D gene, CDR3 protein, CDR3 DNA. D genes are given only for firm matches. Some rows have no size entry. The others give once, few or many, or a class for an expanded clone.

clone size: NA
J gene: TRBJ1-6
V gene: TRBV28
D gene: TRBD1
CDR3 protein: CASSFGTGGSPLHF
CDR3 DNA: TGTGCCAGCAGTTTCGGGACAGGGGGGTCACCCCTCCACTTT

clone size: NA
J gene: TRBJ2-2
V gene: TRBV6-6
D gene: NA
CDR3 protein: CASSYSKNTGELFF
CDR3 DNA: TGTGCCAGCAGTTACTCTAAGAACACCGGGGAGCTGTTTTTT

clone size: few
J gene: TRBJ2-2
V gene: TRBV27
D gene: NA
CDR3 protein: CASSLGGGLVTGELFF
CDR3 DNA: TGTGCCAGCAGTTTAGGAGGGGGCCTAGTCACCGGGGAGCTGTTTTTT

clone size: NA
J gene: TRBJ1-1
V gene: TRBV4-3
D gene: NA
CDR3 protein: CASSQNRDTEAFF
CDR3 DNA: TGCGCCAGCAGCCAAAACAGGGACACTGAAGCTTTCTTT

clone size: NA
J gene: TRBJ1-5
V gene: TRBV28
D gene: NA
CDR3 protein: CASAPQINQPQHF
CDR3 DNA: TGTGCCAGCGCACCTCAAATAAATCAGCCCCAGCATTTT

clone size: NA
J gene: TRBJ2-3
V gene: TRBV4-1
D gene: NA
CDR3 protein: CASSGFPGTTDTQYF
CDR3 DNA: TGCGCCAGCAGCGGTTTCCCTGGGACGACAGATACGCAGTATTTT

clone size: NA
J gene: TRBJ1-2
V gene: TRBV15
D gene: NA
CDR3 protein: CATSGRTDYGYTF
CDR3 DNA: TGTGCCACCAGCGGGCGGACTGACTATGGCTACACCTTC

clone size: once
J gene: TRBJ1-4
V gene: TRBV9
D gene: NA
CDR3 protein: CASTRGVGRDEKLFF
CDR3 DNA: TGTGCCAGCACCCGGGGGGTGGGGAGGGATGAAAAACTGTTTTTT

clone size: once
J gene: TRBJ2-5
V gene: TRBV27
D gene: NA
CDR3 protein: CASSLPGAGLYF
CDR3 DNA: TGTGCCAGCAGTTTACCCGGGGCGGGATTGTACTTC

clone size: NA
J gene: TRBJ2-3
V gene: TRBV5-6
D gene: NA
CDR3 protein: CASSLAGTRVTDTQYF
CDR3 DNA: TGTGCCAGCAGCTTGGCCGGGACCAGGGTTACGGATACGCAGTATTTT

clone size: NA
J gene: TRBJ2-2
V gene: TRBV5-5
D gene: NA
CDR3 protein: CASSLGRTNTGELFF
CDR3 DNA: TGTGCCAGCAGCTTGGGGAGGACGAACACCGGGGAGCTGTTTTTT

clone size: NA
J gene: TRBJ2-7
V gene: TRBV28
D gene: NA
CDR3 protein: CASSLVGTVTYEQYF
CDR3 DNA: TGTGCCAGCAGTTTGGTCGGGACGGTGACCTACGAGCAGTACTTC

clone size: few
J gene: TRBJ1-1
V gene: TRBV16
D gene: NA
CDR3 protein: CASSPSPTEAFF
CDR3 DNA: TGTGCCAGCAGCCCCTCTCCCACTGAAGCTTTCTTT

clone size: NA
J gene: TRBJ2-7
V gene: TRBV4-1
D gene: TRBD1
CDR3 protein: CASSQNTGVGYEQYF
CDR3 DNA: TGCGCCAGCAGCCAAAATACAGGGGTTGGGTACGAGCAGTACTTC

clone size: NA
J gene: TRBJ1-2
V gene: TRBV18
D gene: NA
CDR3 protein: CASSQGREDYGYTF
CDR3 DNA: TGTGCCAGCTCACAAGGCAGAGAGGATTATGGCTACACCTTC

clone size: NA
J gene: TRBJ1-1
V gene: TRBV6-5
D gene: NA
CDR3 protein: CASNDGGHTEAFF
CDR3 DNA: TGTGCCAGCAACGACGGGGGGCACACTGAAGCTTTCTTT

clone size: once
J gene: TRBJ1-6
V gene: TRBV6-5
D gene: NA
CDR3 protein: CASSWTGMNSPLHF
CDR3 DNA: TGTGCCAGCAGTTGGACGGGGATGAATTCACCCCTCCACTTT

clone size: NA
J gene: TRBJ1-4
V gene: TRBV11-2
D gene: NA
CDR3 protein: CASSLVVRAEEKLFF
CDR3 DNA: TGTGCCAGCAGCTTAGTAGTCAGGGCGGAAGAAAAACTGTTTTTT

clone size: NA
J gene: TRBJ2-3
V gene: TRBV10-2
D gene: NA
CDR3 protein: CASSTSASSTDTQYF
CDR3 DNA: TGCGCCAGCTCCACGTCCGCCTCTAGCACAGATACGCAGTATTTT

clone size: NA
J gene: TRBJ1-1
V gene: TRBV19
D gene: NA
CDR3 protein: CASSIAGSLNTEAFF
CDR3 DNA: TGTGCCAGTAGTATAGCAGGGTCCCTGAACACTGAAGCTTTCTTT

clone size: NA
J gene: TRBJ1-6
V gene: TRBV27
D gene: NA
CDR3 protein: CASSLGVDYNSPLHF
CDR3 DNA: TGTGCCAGCAGTTTAGGGGTCGATTATAATTCACCCCTCCACTTT

clone size: NA
J gene: TRBJ2-5
V gene: TRBV7-9
D gene: NA
CDR3 protein: CASTPRQGGQETQYF
CDR3 DNA: TGTGCCAGCACCCCCCGCCAGGGGGGCCAAGAGACCCAGTACTTC

clone size: NA
J gene: TRBJ1-2
V gene: TRBV30
D gene: TRBD1
CDR3 protein: CAWRTGGFDGYTF
CDR3 DNA: TGTGCCTGGAGGACAGGGGGTTTTGACGGCTACACCTTC

clone size: once
J gene: TRBJ2-1
V gene: TRBV21-1
D gene: NA
CDR3 protein: CASSKGNHRLAGGYNEQFF
CDR3 DNA: TGTGCCAGCAGCAAAGGAAATCACCGGCTAGCGGGGGGTTACAATGAGCAGTTCTTC

clone size: once
J gene: TRBJ2-5
V gene: TRBV19
D gene: NA
CDR3 protein: CASSIDRGLGETQYF
CDR3 DNA: TGTGCCAGTAGTATAGACAGGGGCTTGGGGGAGACCCAGTACTTC

clone size: once
J gene: TRBJ1-1
V gene: TRBV7-8
D gene: TRBD1
CDR3 protein: CASSNGQGGTEAFF
CDR3 DNA: TGTGCCAGCAGCAACGGACAGGGGGGCACTGAAGCTTTCTTT

clone size: NA
J gene: TRBJ2-1
V gene: TRBV7-9
D gene: NA
CDR3 protein: CASSLYRVTRGNEQFF
CDR3 DNA: TGTGCCAGCAGCTTATACAGGGTAACGAGGGGTAATGAGCAGTTCTTC

clone size: NA
J gene: TRBJ1-5
V gene: TRBV5-5
D gene: NA
CDR3 protein: CASSLNDQPQHF
CDR3 DNA: TGTGCCAGCAGCTTGAATGATCAGCCCCAGCATTTT

clone size: NA
J gene: TRBJ1-3
V gene: TRBV7-6
D gene: TRBD1
CDR3 protein: CASSLEGGGPGNTIYF
CDR3 DNA: TGTGCCAGCAGCTTAGAAGGAGGGGGCCCTGGAAACACCATATATTTT

clone size: NA
J gene: TRBJ2-3
V gene: TRBV5-6
D gene: TRBD2
CDR3 protein: CASSLGLVKDTQYF
CDR3 DNA: TGTGCCAGCAGCCTCGGACTAGTGAAAGATACGCAGTATTTT

clone size: NA
J gene: TRBJ2-7
V gene: TRBV6-1
D gene: NA
CDR3 protein: CASSEALRYEQYF
CDR3 DNA: TGTGCCAGCAGTGAAGCGCTCCGGTACGAGCAGTACTTC

clone size: NA
J gene: TRBJ1-1
V gene: TRBV30
D gene: NA
CDR3 protein: CAWSVFGQMNTEAFF
CDR3 DNA: TGTGCCTGGAGTGTTTTCGGACAGATGAACACTGAAGCTTTCTTT

clone size: NA
J gene: TRBJ1-1
V gene: TRBV6-5
D gene: NA
CDR3 protein: CASSGVEAFF
CDR3 DNA: TGTGCCAGCAGTGGGGTTGAAGCTTTCTTT

clone size: NA
J gene: TRBJ2-5
V gene: TRBV11-2
D gene: TRBD2
CDR3 protein: CASSSTSGEQETQYF
CDR3 DNA: TGTGCCAGCAGCTCGACTAGCGGGGAGCAAGAGACCCAGTACTTC

clone size: NA
J gene: TRBJ2-1
V gene: TRBV2
D gene: NA
CDR3 protein: CASNPRWGGEVEQFF
CDR3 DNA: TGTGCCAGCAACCCCCGATGGGGCGGGGAAGTGGAGCAGTTCTTC

clone size: NA
J gene: TRBJ2-5
V gene: TRBV4-1
D gene: NA
CDR3 protein: CASSQDLNGHQETQYF
CDR3 DNA: TGCGCCAGCAGCCAAGATCTCAACGGCCACCAAGAGACCCAGTACTTC

clone size: NA
J gene: TRBJ2-7
V gene: TRBV27
D gene: NA
CDR3 protein: CATRHRALPWYF
CDR3 DNA: TGTGCCACCCGACACCGAGCCCTGCCATGGTACTTC